A selection of T cell receptor beta chains follows, all from one sample in a study of blood T cell repertoires in COVID-19. Generated by immunoSEQ multiplex PCR, the TCRdb table keeps only in-frame clones and is missing some. This table has about 400,000 clones, around 90% appearing once. Specimen: PBMCs or T cells enriched from blood (not recorded which). Every receptor here comes from a woman aged 18-29 years with acute COVID-19. CDR3s include the opening cysteine and the closing phenylalanine or tryptophan. The order of the fields is V gene, J gene, CDR3 length, D gene, clone size, CDR3 DNA, CDR3 protein. The D gene is left open where the match is weak. For some rows the clone size is stated as once, few or many, or as a class when expanded; others skip it.

TRBV9	TRBJ2-5	14	TRBD2	NA	TGTGCCAGCAGCGTAGAGGTTAGCGGGGAGACCCAGTACTTC	CASSVEVSGETQYF
TRBV7-9	TRBJ1-4	15	TRBD1	NA	TGTGCCAGCAGCCACGGACAGGGCCCGAGTGAAAAACTGTTTTTT	CASSHGQGPSEKLFF
TRBV6-5	TRBJ2-1	11	NA	NA	TGTGCCAGCAGACTACGCAATGAGCAGTTCTTC	CASRLRNEQFF
TRBV3-1/TRBV3-2	TRBJ2-1	14	TRBD2	NA	TGTGCCAGCAGTCTAGCGGGGGCGTACAATGAGCAGTTCTTC	CASSLAGAYNEQFF
TRBV15	TRBJ2-3	15	TRBD2	NA	TGTGCCACCAGCAGAGTGGGGGGGAGAACAGATACGCAGTATTTT	CATSRVGGRTDTQYF
TRBV5-4	TRBJ1-3	15	NA	NA	TGTGCCAGCAGCTTGGGAGGCTACTCTGGAAACACCATATATTTT	CASSLGGYSGNTIYF
TRBV5-1	TRBJ2-3	14	NA	NA	TGCGCCAGCAGCCCCGTCGCGGGCACAGATACGCAGTATTTT	CASSPVAGTDTQYF
TRBV15	TRBJ2-7	16	NA	NA	TGTGCCACCAGCAGAGAGATCCGGGACACCGGCTCCGAGCAGTACTTC	CATSREIRDTGSEQYF
TRBV30	TRBJ2-2	17	TRBD1	NA	TGTGCCTGGAACATCAGGGGGCAAAATCAATACACCGGGGAGCTGTTTTTT	CAWNIRGQNQYTGELFF
TRBV18	TRBJ1-2	16	TRBD1	NA	TGTGCCAGCTCACCATCCGCAAGGACAGGGATCGATGGCTACACCTTC	CASSPSARTGIDGYTF
TRBV5-1	TRBJ2-1	13	NA	NA	TGCGCCAGCAGCTTCAATCGGGGGAATGAGCAGTTCTTC	CASSFNRGNEQFF
TRBV28	TRBJ1-2	17	TRBD1	NA	TGTGCCAGCAGGTCGGACAGGGGGAGTACTAGTGACTATGGCTACACCTTC	CASRSDRGSTSDYGYTF
TRBV10-3	TRBJ2-7	13	NA	once	TGTGCCATCAGTGAGCTTGGAGTATACGAGCAGTACTTC	CAISELGVYEQYF
TRBV7-2	TRBJ1-6	14	TRBD1	NA	TGTGCCAGCAGAAACACAGGGGGCGAATCACCCCTCCACTTT	CASRNTGGESPLHF
TRBV28	TRBJ1-4	15	TRBD1	NA	TGTGCCAGCAGCGACCTTGGACAGGGTAATGAAAAACTGTTTTTT	CASSDLGQGNEKLFF
TRBV6-5	TRBJ1-3	13	NA	NA	TGTGCCAGCCGGAGCTCGGGGGGAAACACCATATATTTT	CASRSSGGNTIYF
TRBV2	TRBJ2-7	13	NA	NA	TGTGCCAGCAGTGTCAGGGTTTACTACGAGCAGTACTTC	CASSVRVYYEQYF
TRBV4-3	TRBJ2-1	16	NA	NA	TGCGCCAGCAGCCAACGTCTACAGGGTCTCTACAATGAGCAGTTCTTC	CASSQRLQGLYNEQFF
TRBV15	TRBJ2-1	15	TRBD1	NA	TGTGCCACCAGCACCGGGACAGGGGGATACAATGAGCAGTTCTTC	CATSTGTGGYNEQFF
TRBV19	TRBJ2-7	17	TRBD2	NA	TGTGCCAGTAGTATGAGACTAGCGGGAGGTCTATCCTACGAGCAGTACTTC	CASSMRLAGGLSYEQYF
TRBV2	TRBJ1-5	20	TRBD1	NA	TGTGCCACCTGGCCCAACCAGGGTTCAGACAGGGGTGTTAGCAATCAGCCCCAGCATTTT	CATWPNQGSDRGVSNQPQHF
TRBV3-1/TRBV3-2	TRBJ2-1	16	TRBD1	NA	TGTGCCAGCAGCCAAGAACCGGGACAGGGGGACAATGAGCAGTTCTTC	CASSQEPGQGDNEQFF
TRBV7-9	TRBJ2-5	17	TRBD1	NA	TGTGCCAGCAGCTTATTCCTTGGGACAGGTGTGAGCGAGACCCAGTACTTC	CASSLFLGTGVSETQYF